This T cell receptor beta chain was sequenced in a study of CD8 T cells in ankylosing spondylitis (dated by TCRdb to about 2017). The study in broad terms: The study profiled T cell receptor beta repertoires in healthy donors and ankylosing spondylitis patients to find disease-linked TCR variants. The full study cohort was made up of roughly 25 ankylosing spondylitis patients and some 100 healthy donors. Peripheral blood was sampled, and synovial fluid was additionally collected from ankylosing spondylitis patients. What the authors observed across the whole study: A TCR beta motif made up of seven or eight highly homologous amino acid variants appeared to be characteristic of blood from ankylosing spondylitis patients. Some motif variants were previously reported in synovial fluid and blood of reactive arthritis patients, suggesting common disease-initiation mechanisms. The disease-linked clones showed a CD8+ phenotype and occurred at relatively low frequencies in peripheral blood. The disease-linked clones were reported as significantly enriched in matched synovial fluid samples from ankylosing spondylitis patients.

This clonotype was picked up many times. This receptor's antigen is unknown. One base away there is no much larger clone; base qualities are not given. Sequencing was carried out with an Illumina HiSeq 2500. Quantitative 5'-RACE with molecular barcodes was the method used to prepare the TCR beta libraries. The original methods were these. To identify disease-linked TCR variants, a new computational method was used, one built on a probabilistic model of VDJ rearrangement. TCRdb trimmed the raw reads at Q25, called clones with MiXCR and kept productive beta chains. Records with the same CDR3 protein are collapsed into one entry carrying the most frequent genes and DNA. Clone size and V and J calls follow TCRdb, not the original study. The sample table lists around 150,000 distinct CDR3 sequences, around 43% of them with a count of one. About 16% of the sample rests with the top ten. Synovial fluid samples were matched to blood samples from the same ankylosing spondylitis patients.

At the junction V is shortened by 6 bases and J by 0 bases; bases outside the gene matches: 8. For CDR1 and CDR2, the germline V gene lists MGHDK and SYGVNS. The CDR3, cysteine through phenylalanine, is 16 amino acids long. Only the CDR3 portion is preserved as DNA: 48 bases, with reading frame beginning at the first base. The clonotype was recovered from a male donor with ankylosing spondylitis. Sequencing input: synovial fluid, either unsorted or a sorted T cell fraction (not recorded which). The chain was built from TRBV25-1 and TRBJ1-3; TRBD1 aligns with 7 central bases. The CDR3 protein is CASSSPRGVSGNTIYF. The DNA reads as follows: TGTGCCAGCAGCTCCCCCAGGGGGGTCTCTGGAAACACCATATATTTT. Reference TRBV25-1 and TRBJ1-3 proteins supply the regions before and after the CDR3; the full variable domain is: EADIYQTPRYLVIGTGKKITLECSQTMGHDKMYWYQQDPGMELHLIHYSYGVNSTEKGDLSSESTVSRIRTEHFPLTLESARPSHTSQYLCASSSPRGVSGNTIYFGEGSWLTVV.